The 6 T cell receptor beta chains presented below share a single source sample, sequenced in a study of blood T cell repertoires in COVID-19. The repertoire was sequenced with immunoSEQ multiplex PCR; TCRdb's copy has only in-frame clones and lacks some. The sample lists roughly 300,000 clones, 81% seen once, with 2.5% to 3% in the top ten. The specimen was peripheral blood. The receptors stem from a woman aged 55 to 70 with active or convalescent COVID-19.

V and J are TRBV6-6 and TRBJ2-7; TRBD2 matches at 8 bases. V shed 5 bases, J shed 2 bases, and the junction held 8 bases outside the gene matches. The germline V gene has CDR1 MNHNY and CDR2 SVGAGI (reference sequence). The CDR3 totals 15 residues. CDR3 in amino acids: CASSKQRTSTYEQYF. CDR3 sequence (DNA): TGTGCCAGCAGTAAACAACGGACTAGCACCTACGAGCAGTACTTC.

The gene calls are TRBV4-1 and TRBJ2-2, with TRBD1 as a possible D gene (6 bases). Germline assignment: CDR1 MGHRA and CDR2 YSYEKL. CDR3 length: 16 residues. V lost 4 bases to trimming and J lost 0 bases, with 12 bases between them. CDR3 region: CASSLPEGANTGELFF. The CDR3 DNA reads TGCGCCAGCAGCCTCCCCGAGGGGGCGAACACCGGGGAGCTGTTTTTT.

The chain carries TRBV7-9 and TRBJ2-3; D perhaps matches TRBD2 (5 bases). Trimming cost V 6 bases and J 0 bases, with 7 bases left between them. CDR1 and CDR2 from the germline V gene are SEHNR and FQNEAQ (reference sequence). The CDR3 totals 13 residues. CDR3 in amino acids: CASREGSTDTQYF. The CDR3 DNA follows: TGTGCCAGCAGAGAGGGAAGCACAGATACGCAGTATTTT.

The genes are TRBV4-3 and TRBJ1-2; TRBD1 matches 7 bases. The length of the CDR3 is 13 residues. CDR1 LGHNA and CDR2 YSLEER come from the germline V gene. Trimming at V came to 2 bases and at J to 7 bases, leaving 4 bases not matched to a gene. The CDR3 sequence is CASSQTGASGYTF. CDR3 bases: TGCGCCAGCAGCCAAACAGGGGCCAGTGGCTACACCTTC.

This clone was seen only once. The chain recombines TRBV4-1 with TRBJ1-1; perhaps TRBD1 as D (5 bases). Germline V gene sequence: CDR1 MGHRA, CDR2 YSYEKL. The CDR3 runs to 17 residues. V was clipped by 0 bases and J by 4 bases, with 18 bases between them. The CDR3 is CASSQDLAARDPTEAFF. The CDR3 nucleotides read TGCGCCAGCAGCCAAGATCTAGCGGCCAGGGACCCCACTGAAGCTTTCTTT.

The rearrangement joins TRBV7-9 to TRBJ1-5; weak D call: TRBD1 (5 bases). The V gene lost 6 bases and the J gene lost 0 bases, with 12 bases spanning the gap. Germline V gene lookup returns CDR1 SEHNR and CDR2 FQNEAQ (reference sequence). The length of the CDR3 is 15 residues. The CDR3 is CASSLGDFSNQPQHF. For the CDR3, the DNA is TGTGCCAGCAGTTTGGGGGACTTTAGCAATCAGCCCCAGCATTTT.